These 9 T cell receptor beta chains share one sample of origin, sequenced in a study of control samples from healthy donors and cancer patients (dated by TCRdb to about 2020). Libraries were prepared through the immunoSEQ multiplex PCR assay. The immuneACCESS repertoire file appears here via TCRdb, limited to in-frame rearrangements. These files lack a portion of the clones; in checked studies, under half of the deficit traces to unresolved V genes, and the cause of the others is not known. In all, the sample holds some 130,000 clones, and about 92% of those were seen once. The top ten clones comprise roughly 1.7% of the sample. Sequencing was carried out using PBMCs. These receptors were taken from a man over 45 with head and neck cancer.

The rearrangement joins TRBV14 to TRBJ2-1, with TRBD2 as a possible D gene (6 bases). CDR3 length: 17 amino acids. The V and J ends lost 4 bases and 0 bases respectively, with 16 bases between them. CDR1 SGHDN and CDR2 FVKESK come from the germline V gene. This chain's CDR3 is CASSRRFMGGSYNEQFF. The CDR3, as DNA: TGTGCCAGCAGCCGTCGGTTTATGGGGGGCTCCTACAATGAGCAGTTCTTC. Combining the CDR3 with reference TRBV14 and TRBJ2-1 gives the whole variable domain EAGVTQFPSHSVIEKGQTVTLRCDPISGHDNLYWYRRVMGKEIKFLLHFVKESKQDESGMPNNRFLAERTGGTYSTLKVQPAELEDSGVYFCASSRRFMGGSYNEQFFGPGTRLTVL.

This rearrangement joins TRBV19 to TRBJ1-2; a weak D match, TRBD1 (6 bases). The CDR3 has 13 amino acids. V was pared by 5 bases and J by 7 bases, with 14 bases between. From germline, CDR1 is LNHDA and CDR2 SQIVND (reference sequence). CDR3 residues: CASSYRVQAGYTF. CDR3 nucleotide sequence: TGTGCCAGTAGTTACAGGGTTCAGGCTGGCTACACCTTC.

This chain connects TRBV6-5 to TRBJ1-3, with 9 positions matching TRBD1. This CDR3 has 15 residues. With V trimmed by 5 bases and J by 4 bases, 6 bases remained unmatched. The germline V gene has CDR1 MNHEY and CDR2 SVGAGI. The CDR3 sequence: CASSLTGGYGNTIYF. The CDR3 DNA reads TGTGCCAGCAGTCTTACAGGGGGCTACGGAAACACCATATATTTT.

This chain connects TRBV24-1 to TRBJ2-7; 8 nucleotides agree with TRBD1. The CDR3 loop spans 14 amino acids. V trimming: 5 bases; J trimming: 2 bases; junction bases outside the gene matches: 4. Germline CDR1 KGHDR, CDR2 SFDVKD. The CDR3 protein is CATSAVDRAYEQYF. CDR3 nucleotides: TGTGCCACCAGTGCAGTGGACAGGGCCTACGAGCAGTACTTC.

The gene calls are TRBV5-1 and TRBJ2-1; 9 positions agree with TRBD2. Germline CDR1 reads SGHRS; CDR2 reads YFSETQ. CDR3 length: 16 residues. V shed 7 bases, J shed 5 bases, and the junction held 13 bases outside the gene matches. Written as DNA, the CDR3 is TGCGCCAGCTCGGTACCGGCGGGGGGGCCTAACAATGAGCAGTTCTTC. Residues: CASSVPAGGPNNEQFF.

The genes are TRBV12-3 or TRBV12-4 and TRBJ2-4; D tentatively fits TRBD1 or TRBD2 (5 bases each). The CDR3 runs 13 residues. The V gene lost 1 base and the J gene lost 10 bases, with 11 bases spanning the gap. CDR3: CASSLVRDGIQYF. The CDR3 DNA is TGTGCCAGCAGTTTAGTTAGGGACGGGATTCAGTACTTC.

CDR3: CASSSLLRGGYTF. DNA of the CDR3: TGTGCCAGCAGTTCTCTGCTCAGGGGAGGCTACACCTTC. The rearrangement uses TRBV6-7 and TRBJ1-2, with TRBD1 as a possible D gene (6 bases). TRBV6-7 is designated an ORF whose function remains uncertain. CDR3 length equals 13 residues. V dropped 4 bases and J dropped 8 bases, with 14 bases sitting between them.

V is TRBV18 and J is TRBJ1-4; D unclear. Germline V gene sequence: CDR1 KGHSH, CDR2 LQKENI. The ends were cut back, 5 bases at V and 0 bases at J, with 16 bases in the middle. CDR3 size: 17 residues. CDR3 bases: TGTGCCAGCTCATCATCTTACCAGACTTCAACTAATGAAAAACTGTTTTTT. The encoded protein is CASSSSYQTSTNEKLFF.

The V gene is TRBV18, the J gene TRBJ2-1; 7 nucleotides match TRBD2. Trimming cost V 3 bases and J 0 bases; bases outside gene matches: 8. The CDR3 is 17 amino acids. CDR1 and CDR2 (germline): KGHSH, LQKENI. CDR3 nucleotide sequence: TGTGCCAGCTCACCCTCACTAGCGCAGAGCTCCTACAATGAGCAGTTCTTC. Amino acids: CASSPSLAQSSYNEQFF.